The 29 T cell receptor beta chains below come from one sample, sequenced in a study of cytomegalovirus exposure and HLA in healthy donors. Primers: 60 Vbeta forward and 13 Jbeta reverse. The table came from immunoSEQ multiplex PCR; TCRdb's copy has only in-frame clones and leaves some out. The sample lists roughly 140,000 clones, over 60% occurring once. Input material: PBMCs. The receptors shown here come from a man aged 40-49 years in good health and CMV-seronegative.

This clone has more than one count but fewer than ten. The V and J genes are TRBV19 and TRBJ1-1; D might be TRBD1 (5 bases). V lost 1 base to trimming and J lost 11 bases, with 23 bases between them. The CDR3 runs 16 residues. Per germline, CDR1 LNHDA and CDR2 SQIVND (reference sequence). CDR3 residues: CASSIGVRATQGTAFF. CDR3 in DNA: TGTGCCAGTAGTATAGGAGTACGGGCGACCCAGGGCACGGCTTTCTTT.

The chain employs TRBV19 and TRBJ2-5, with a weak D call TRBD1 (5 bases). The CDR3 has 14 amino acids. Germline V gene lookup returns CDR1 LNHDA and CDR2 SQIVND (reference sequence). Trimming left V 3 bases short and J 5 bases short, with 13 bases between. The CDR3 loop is CASSMFQGGETQYF. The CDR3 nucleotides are TGTGCCAGTAGTATGTTCCAGGGTGGGGAGACCCAGTACTTC.

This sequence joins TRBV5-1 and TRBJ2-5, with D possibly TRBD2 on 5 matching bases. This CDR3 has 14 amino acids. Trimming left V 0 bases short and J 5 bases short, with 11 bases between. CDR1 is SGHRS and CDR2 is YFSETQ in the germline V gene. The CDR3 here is CASSLGREEETQYF. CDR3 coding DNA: TGCGCCAGCAGCTTGGGACGGGAAGAGGAGACCCAGTACTTC.

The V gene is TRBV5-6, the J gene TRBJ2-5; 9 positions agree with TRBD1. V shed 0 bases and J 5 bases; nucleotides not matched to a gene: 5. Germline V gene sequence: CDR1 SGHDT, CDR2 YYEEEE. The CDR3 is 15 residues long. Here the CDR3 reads CASSLAGTGLETQYF. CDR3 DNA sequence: TGTGCCAGCAGCTTGGCGGGGACAGGGTTGGAGACCCAGTACTTC.

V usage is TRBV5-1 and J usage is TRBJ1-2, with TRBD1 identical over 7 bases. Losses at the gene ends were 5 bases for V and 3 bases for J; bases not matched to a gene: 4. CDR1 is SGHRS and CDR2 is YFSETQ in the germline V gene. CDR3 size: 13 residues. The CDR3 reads CASRNDRDYGYTF. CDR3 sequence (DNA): TGCGCCAGCAGAAATGACAGGGACTATGGCTACACCTTC.

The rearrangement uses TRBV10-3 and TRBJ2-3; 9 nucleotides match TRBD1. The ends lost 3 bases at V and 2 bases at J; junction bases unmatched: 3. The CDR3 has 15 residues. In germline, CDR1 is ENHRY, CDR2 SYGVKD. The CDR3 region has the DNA TGTGCCATCAGTGACGGACAGGGGCCCACAGATACGCAGTATTTT. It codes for CAISDGQGPTDTQYF.

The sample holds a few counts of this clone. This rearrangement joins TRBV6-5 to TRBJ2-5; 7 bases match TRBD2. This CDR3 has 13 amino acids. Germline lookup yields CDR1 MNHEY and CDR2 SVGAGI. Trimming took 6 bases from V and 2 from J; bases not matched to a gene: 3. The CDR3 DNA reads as TGTGCCAGCAGCCTAGCGGAACAAGAGACCCAGTACTTC. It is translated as CASSLAEQETQYF.

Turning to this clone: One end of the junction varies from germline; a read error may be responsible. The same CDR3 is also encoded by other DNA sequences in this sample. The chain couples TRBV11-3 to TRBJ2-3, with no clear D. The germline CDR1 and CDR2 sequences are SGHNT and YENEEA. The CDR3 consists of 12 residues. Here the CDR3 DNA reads TGTGCCAGCAGCCTAGATTCGGATACGCAGTATTTT. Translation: CASSLDSDTQYF.

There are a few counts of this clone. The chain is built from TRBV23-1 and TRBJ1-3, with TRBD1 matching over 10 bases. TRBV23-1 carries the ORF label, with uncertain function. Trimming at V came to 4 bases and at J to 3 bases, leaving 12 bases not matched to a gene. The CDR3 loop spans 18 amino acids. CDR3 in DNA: TGCGCCAGCAGTCCTATAACGGGACAGGGGAAATTTGGAAACACCATATATTTT. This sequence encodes CASSPITGQGKFGNTIYF.

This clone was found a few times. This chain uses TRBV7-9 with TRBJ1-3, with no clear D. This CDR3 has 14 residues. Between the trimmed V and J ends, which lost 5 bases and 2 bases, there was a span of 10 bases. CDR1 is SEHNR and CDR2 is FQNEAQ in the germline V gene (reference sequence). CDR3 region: CASSTRGAGNTIYF. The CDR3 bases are TGTGCCAGCAGCACCCGCGGAGCTGGAAACACCATATATTTT.

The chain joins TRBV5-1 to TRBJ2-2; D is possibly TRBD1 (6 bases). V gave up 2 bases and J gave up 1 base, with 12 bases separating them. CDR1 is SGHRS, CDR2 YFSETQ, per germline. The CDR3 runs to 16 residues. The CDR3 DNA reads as TGCGCCAGCAGCTTCCCGCCGGGACAGAACACCGGGGAGCTGTTTTTT. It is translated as CASSFPPGQNTGELFF.

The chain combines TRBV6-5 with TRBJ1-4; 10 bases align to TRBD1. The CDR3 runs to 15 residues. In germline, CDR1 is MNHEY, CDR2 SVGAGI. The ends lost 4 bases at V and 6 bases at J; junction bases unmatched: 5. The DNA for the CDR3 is TGTGCCAGCAGTTCGACAGGGGGCGAGGATGAAAAACTGTTTTTT. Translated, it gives CASSSTGGEDEKLFF.

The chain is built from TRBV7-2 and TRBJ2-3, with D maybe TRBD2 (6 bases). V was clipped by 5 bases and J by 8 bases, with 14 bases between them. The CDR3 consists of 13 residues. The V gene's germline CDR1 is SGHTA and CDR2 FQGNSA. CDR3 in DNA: TGTGCCAGCAGCGGGGCGGGACCCGGTACGCAGTATTTT. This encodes CASSGAGPGTQYF. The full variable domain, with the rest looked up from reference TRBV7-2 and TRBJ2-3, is GAGVSQSPSNKVTEKGKDVELRCDPISGHTALYWYRQSLGQGLEFLIYFQGNSAPDKSGLPSDRFSAERTGGSVSTLTIQRTQQEDSAVYLCASSGAGPGTQYFGPGTRLTVL.

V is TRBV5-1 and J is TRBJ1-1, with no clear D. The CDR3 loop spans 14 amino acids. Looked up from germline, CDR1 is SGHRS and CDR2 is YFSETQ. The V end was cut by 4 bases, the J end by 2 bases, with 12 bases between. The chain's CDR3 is CASSTSRSNTEAFF. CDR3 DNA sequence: TGCGCCAGCAGCACCTCACGGTCTAACACTGAAGCTTTCTTT.

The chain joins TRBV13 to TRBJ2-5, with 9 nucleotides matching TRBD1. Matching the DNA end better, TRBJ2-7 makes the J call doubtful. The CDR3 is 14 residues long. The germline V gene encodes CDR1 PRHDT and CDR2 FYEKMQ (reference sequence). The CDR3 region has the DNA TGTGCCAGCAGCCCCGGACAGGGGACGGTCGAGCAGTACTTC. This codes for CASSPGQGTVEQYF.

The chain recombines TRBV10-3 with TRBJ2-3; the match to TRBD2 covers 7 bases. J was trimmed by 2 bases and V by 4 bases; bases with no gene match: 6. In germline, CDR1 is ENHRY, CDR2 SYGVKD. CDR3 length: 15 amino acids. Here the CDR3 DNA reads TGTGCCATCAGTGGACCGGGACTAAACACAGATACGCAGTATTTT. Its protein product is CAISGPGLNTDTQYF.

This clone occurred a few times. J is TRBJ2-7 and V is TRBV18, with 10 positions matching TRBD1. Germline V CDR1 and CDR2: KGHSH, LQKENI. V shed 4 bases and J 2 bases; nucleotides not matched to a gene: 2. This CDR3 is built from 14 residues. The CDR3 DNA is TGTGCCAGCTCACTCGGGACAGGGGCCTACGAGCAGTACTTC. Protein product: CASSLGTGAYEQYF.

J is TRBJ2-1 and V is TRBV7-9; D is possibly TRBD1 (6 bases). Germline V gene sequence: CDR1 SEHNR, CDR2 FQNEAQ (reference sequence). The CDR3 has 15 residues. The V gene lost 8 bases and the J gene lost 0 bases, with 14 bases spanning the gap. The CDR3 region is CASAPGTNSYNEQFF. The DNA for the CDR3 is TGTGCCAGCGCCCCCGGGACAAACTCCTACAATGAGCAGTTCTTC.

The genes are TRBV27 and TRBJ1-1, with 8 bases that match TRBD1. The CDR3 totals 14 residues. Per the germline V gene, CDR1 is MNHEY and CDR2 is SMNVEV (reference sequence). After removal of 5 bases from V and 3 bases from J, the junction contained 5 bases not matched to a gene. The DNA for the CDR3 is TGTGCCAGCAGTCCGACAGGGGCGGACACTGAAGCTTTCTTT. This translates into CASSPTGADTEAFF.

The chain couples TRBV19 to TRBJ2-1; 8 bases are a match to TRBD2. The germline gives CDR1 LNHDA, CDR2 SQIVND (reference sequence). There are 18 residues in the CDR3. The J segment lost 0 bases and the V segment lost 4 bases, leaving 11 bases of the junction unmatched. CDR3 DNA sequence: TGTGCCAGTAGTACCAGGACTAGCCCTATGAGCTCCTACAATGAGCAGTTCTTC. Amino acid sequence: CASSTRTSPMSSYNEQFF.

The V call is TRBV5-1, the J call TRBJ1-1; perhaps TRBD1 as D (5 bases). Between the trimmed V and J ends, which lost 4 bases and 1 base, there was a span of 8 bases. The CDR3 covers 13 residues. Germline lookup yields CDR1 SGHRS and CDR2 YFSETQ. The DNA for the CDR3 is TGCGCCAGCAGCAAAACAGGGAACACTGAAGCTTTCTTT. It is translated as CASSKTGNTEAFF. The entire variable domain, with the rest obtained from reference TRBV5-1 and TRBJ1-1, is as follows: KAGVTQTPRYLIKTRGQQVTLSCSPISGHRSVSWYQQTPGQGLQFLFEYFSETQRNKGNFPGRFSGRQFSNSRSEMNVSTLELGDSALYLCASSKTGNTEAFFGQGTRLTVV.

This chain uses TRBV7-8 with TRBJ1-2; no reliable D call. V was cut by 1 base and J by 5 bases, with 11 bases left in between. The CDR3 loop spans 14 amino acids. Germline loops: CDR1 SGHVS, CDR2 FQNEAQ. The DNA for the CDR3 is TGTGCCAGCAGCTTAGAAAGGGAGAAGTATGGCTACACCTTC. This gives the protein CASSLEREKYGYTF. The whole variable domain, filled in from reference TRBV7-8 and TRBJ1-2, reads GAGVSQSPRYKVAKRGQDVALRCDPISGHVSLFWYQQALGQGPEFLTYFQNEAQLDKSGLPSDRFFAERPEGSVSTLKIQRTQQEDSAVYLCASSLEREKYGYTFGSGTRLTVV.

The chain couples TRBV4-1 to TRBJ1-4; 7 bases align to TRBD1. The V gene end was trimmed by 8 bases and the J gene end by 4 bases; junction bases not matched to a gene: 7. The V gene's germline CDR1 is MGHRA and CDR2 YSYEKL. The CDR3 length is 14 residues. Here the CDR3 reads CASSGGQHNEKLFF. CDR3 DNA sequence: TGCGCCAGCTCTGGGGGACAGCATAATGAAAAACTGTTTTTT.

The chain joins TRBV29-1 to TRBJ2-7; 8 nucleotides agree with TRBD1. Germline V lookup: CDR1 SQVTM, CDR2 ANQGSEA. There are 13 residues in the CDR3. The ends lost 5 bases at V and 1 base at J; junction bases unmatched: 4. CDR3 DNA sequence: TGCAGCGTTTCAGGGGGCTTTTCCTACGAGCAGTACTTC. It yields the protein CSVSGGFSYEQYF.

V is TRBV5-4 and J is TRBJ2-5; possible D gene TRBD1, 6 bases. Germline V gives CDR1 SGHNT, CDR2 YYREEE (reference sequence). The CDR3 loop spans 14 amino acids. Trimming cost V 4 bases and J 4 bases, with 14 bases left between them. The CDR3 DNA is TGTGCCAGCAGCAGGCATAACAGGGTAGAGACCCAGTACTTC. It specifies CASSRHNRVETQYF.

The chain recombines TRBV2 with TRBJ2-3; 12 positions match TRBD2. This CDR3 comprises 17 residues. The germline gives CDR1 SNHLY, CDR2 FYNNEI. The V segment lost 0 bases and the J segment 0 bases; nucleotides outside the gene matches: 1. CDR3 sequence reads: CASSEATSGGSTDTQYF. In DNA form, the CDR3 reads TGTGCCAGCAGTGAAGCGACTAGCGGGGGCAGCACAGATACGCAGTATTTT.

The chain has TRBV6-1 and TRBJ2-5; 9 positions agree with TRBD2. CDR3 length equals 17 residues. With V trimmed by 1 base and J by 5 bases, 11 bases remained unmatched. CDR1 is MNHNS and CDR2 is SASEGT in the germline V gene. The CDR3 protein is CASSEDGRGGEKETQYF. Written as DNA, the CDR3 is TGTGCCAGCAGTGAAGATGGCCGCGGGGGGGAGAAGGAGACCCAGTACTTC.

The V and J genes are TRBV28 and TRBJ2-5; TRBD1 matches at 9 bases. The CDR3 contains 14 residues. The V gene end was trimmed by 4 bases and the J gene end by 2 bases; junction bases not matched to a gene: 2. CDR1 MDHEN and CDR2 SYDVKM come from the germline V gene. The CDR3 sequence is CASSWDREQETQYF. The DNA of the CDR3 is TGTGCCAGCAGTTGGGACAGGGAACAAGAGACCCAGTACTTC.

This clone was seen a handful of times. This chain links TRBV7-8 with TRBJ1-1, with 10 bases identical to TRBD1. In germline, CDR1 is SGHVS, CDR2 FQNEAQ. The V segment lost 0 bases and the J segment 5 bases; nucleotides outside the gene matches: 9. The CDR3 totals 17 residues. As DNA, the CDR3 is TGTGCCAGCAGCTTAGCGCTGGACAGGGGGGGTTGGACTGAAGCTTTCTTT. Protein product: CASSLALDRGGWTEAFF.